This T cell receptor beta chain was sequenced for a study of cytomegalovirus exposure and HLA in healthy donors. Regarding the study as a whole: A link between a missense DCLRE1C variant and TCR beta V- and J-gene trimming emerged from a later analysis.

CDR3 length equals 15 residues. V trimming: 5 bases; J trimming: 1 base; junction bases outside the gene matches: 5. Germline CDR1 reads MNHEY; CDR2 reads SMNVEV (reference sequence). This clone was seen only a few times. Its target is not known. PCR involved 60 Vbeta and 13 Jbeta primers. Sequenced by immunoSEQ multiplex PCR; TCRdb stores in-frame clones only, minus some. The data contain about 140,000 clones, 82% of them singletons. The sequenced sample was PBMCs. The chain employs TRBV27 and TRBJ1-5; 7 positions agree with TRBD1. This TCR was sampled from a man between 18 and 35 years old in good health and CMV-seropositive. The DNA for the CDR3 is TGTGCCAGCAGTGAGGGGGCTTGGAGCAATCAGCCCCAGCATTTT. Amino acid sequence: CASSEGAWSNQPQHF.